This passage covers 9 T cell receptor beta chains from one sample sequenced in a study of identical twins (dated by TCRdb to the mid-2010s). Library method: 5' RACE. The sequencing machine was an Illumina HiSeq 2000. TCRdb applied fastp at Q25 and MiXCR to the public reads, then kept only in-frame beta chains. Rows are unified per CDR3 protein, each entry keeping the most common DNA and genes. The sample table contains some 790,000 distinct CDR3 sequences; only one count was recorded for 15% to 20% of them. Roughly 13% of the sample lies in the top ten. A further study also used this sample, focusing on T cells expressing NK-cell markers.

The sample was PBMCs. These receptors came from a woman aged 18-29 years in good health.

V is TRBV5-1 and J is TRBJ2-5; TRBD2 matches 7 bases. This CDR3 is 16 amino acids long. The junction had 9 bases not matched to a gene; V was cut back by 0 bases and J by 4 bases. CDR1 is SGHRS, CDR2 YFSETQ, per germline. As DNA, the CDR3 is TGCGCCAGCAGCTTGGGCATCCAGCGGGGTGGAGAGACCCAGTACTTC. Translating gives CASSLGIQRGGETQYF.

This clonotype was picked up a small number of times. This chain joins TRBV2 and TRBJ2-5; 10 nucleotides agree with TRBD2. From germline, CDR1 is SNHLY and CDR2 FYNNEI. This CDR3 is 14 amino acids long. V shed 8 bases and J 3 bases; nucleotides not matched to a gene: 6. CDR3 nucleotide sequence: TGTGCCAGCCGTTGGCTAGCGGGAGAAGAGACCCAGTACTTC. Protein sequence: CASRWLAGEETQYF.

This rearrangement joins TRBV10-3 to TRBJ2-7; D unclear. With 4 bases removed from V and 0 bases from J, the gap between germline ends came to 10 bases. The CDR3 length is 14 residues. The germline CDR1 and CDR2 sequences are ENHRY and SYGVKD. For the CDR3, the DNA is TGTGCCATCAGTGGTCCGGACCGCTCCTACGAGCAGTACTTC. Its protein product is CAISGPDRSYEQYF.

The rearrangement links TRBV10-2 to TRBJ2-7, with 9 bases identical to TRBD2. Losses at the gene ends were 6 bases for V and 2 bases for J; bases not matched to a gene: 11. CDR1 and CDR2 from the germline V gene are WSHSY and SAAADI. CDR3 length equals 16 residues. The DNA of the CDR3 is TGCGCCAGCAGAAGACTAGCGGAACCATTCCCCTACGAGCAGTACTTC. Its translation: CASRRLAEPFPYEQYF.

This clonotype turned up a few times. The CDR3 coding sequence is TGTGCCAGCAGTGAATGGGGGGGGGTGAGCACAGATACGCAGTATTTT. This translates into CASSEWGGVSTDTQYF. The V gene is TRBV6-1, the J gene TRBJ2-3; 7 bases agree with TRBD2. J was trimmed by 0 bases and V by 2 bases; bases with no gene match: 5. The CDR3 sequence is 16 residues long. CDR1 and CDR2 from the germline V gene are MNHNS and SASEGT.

This clonotype was seen a handful of times. The chain employs TRBV4-1 and TRBJ2-3, with D unresolved. The germline V and J ends were trimmed by 0 bases and 4 bases, with 2 bases remaining between them. The germline CDR1 and CDR2 sequences are MGHRA and YSYEKL. This CDR3 comprises 12 residues. In DNA, the CDR3 is TGCGCCAGCAGCCAAGAGTCAGATACGCAGTATTTT. This sequence encodes CASSQESDTQYF.

The chain uses TRBV5-6 and TRBJ2-1; 7 positions match TRBD2. From germline, CDR1 is SGHDT and CDR2 YYEEEE. The CDR3 totals 15 residues. V shed 9 bases, J shed 0 bases, and the junction held 9 bases outside the gene matches. CDR3 nucleotide sequence: TGTGCCACCAAATGGGGCGGGAGCTCCTACAATGAGCAGTTCTTC. Its protein product is CATKWGGSSYNEQFF.

The chain employs TRBV5-1 and TRBJ2-1, with 7 positions matching TRBD2. CDR3 length: 13 amino acids. The trim removed 2 bases at V and 12 bases at J, leaving 8 bases unmatched. The germline V gene encodes CDR1 SGHRS and CDR2 YFSETQ. CDR3 sequence (DNA): TGCGCCAGCAGCTTAGCCGGGACTATCGGGCAGTTCTTC. Encoded protein: CASSLAGTIGQFF.

This chain uses TRBV7-9 with TRBJ1-2, with TRBD1 matching 8 bases. J was trimmed by 8 bases and V by 5 bases; bases with no gene match: 16. The length of the CDR3 is 16 residues. The germline gives CDR1 SEHNR, CDR2 FQNEAQ (reference sequence). The chain's CDR3 is CASSPVGQGAPHGYTF. The CDR3 nucleotides read TGTGCCAGCAGCCCCGTGGGGCAGGGGGCTCCTCACGGCTACACCTTC.